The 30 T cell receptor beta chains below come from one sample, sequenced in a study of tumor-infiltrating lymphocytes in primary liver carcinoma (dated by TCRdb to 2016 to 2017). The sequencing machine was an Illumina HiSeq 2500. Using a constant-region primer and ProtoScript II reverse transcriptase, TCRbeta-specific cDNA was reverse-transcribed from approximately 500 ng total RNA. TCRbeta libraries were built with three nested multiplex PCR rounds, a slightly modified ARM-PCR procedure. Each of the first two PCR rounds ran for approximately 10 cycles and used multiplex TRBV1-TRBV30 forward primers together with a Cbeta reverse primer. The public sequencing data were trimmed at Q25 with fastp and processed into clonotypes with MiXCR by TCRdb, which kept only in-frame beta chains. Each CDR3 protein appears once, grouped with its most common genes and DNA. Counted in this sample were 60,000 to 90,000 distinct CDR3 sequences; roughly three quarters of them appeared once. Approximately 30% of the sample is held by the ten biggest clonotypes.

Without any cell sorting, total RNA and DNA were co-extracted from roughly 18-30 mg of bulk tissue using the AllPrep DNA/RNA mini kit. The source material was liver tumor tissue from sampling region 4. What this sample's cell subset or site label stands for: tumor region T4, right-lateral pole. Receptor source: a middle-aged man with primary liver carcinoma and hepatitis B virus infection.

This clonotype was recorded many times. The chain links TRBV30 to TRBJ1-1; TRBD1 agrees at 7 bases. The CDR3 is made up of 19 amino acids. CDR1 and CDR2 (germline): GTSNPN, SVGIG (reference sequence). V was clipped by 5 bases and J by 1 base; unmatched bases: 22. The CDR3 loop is CAWDPSLWRPDRRNTEAFF. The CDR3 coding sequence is TGTGCCTGGGATCCCTCCTTGTGGAGACCGGACAGGAGGAACACTGAAGCTTTCTTT.

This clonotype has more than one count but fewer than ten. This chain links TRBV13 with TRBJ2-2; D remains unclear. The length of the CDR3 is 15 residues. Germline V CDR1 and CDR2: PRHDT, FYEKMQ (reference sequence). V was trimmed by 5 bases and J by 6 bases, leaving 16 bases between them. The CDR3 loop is CASSQGMPLPGELFF. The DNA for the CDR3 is TGTGCCAGCAGCCAAGGGATGCCGCTTCCCGGGGAGCTGTTTTTT.

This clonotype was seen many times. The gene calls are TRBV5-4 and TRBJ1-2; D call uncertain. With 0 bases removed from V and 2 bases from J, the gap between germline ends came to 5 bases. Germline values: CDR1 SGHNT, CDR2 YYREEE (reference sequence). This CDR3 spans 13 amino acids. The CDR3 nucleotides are TGTGCCAGCAGCTTGGCCGACAACTATGGCTACACCTTC. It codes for CASSLADNYGYTF.

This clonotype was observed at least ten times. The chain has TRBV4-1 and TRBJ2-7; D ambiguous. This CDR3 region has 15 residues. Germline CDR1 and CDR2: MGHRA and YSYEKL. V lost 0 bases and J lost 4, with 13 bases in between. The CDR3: CASSQDLGVQYEQYF. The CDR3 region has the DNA TGCGCCAGCAGCCAAGATTTAGGAGTTCAATACGAGCAGTACTTC.

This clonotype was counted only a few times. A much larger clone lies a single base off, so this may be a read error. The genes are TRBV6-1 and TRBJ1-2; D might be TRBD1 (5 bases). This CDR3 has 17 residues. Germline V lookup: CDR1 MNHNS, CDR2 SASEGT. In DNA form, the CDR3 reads TGTGCCAGCAGTGAACACCTAGAACCGACAGCCGTCTATGGCTACGCCTTC. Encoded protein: CASSEHLEPTAVYGYAF.

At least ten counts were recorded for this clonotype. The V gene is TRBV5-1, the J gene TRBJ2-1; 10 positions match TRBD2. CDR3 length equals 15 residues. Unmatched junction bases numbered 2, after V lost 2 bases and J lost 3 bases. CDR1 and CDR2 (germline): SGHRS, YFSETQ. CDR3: CASSLAGGGYNEQFF. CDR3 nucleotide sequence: TGCGCCAGCAGCTTAGCGGGAGGGGGCTACAATGAGCAGTTCTTC.

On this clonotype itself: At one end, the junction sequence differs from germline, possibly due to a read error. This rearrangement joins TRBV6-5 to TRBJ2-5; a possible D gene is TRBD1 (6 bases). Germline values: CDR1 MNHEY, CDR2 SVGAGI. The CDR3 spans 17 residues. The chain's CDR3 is CASSYSFVRQEQEAQYF. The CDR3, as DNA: TGTGCCAGCAGTTACTCTTTCGTTCGACAGGAACAAGAGGCCCAGTACTTC.

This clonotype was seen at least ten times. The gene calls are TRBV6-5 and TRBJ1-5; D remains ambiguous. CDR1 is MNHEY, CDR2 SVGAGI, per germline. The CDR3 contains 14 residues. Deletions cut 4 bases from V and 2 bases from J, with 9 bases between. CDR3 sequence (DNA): TGTGCCAGCAGTTCTGACCGGGGCAATCAGCCCCAGCATTTT. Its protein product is CASSSDRGNQPQHF.

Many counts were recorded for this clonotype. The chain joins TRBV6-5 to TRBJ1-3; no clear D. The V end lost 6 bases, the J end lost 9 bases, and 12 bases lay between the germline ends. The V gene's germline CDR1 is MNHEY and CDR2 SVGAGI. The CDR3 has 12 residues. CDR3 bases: TGTGCCAGCAGGACCCGGCGTAGCACCATATATTTT. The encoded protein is CASRTRRSTIYF.

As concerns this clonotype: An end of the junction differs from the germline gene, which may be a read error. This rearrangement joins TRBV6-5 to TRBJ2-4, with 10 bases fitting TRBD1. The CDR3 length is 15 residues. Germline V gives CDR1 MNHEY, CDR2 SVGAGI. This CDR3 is CASSSPGQGMSIQYF. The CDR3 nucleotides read TGTGCCAGTAGTTCTCCGGGACAGGGGATGAGCATTCAGTACTTC.

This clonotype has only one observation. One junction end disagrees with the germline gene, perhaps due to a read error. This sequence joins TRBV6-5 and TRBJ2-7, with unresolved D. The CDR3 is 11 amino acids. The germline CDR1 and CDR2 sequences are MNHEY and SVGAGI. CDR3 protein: CTSSYGEYQYF. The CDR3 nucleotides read TGTACCAGCAGTTACGGAGAGTATCAGTATTTC.

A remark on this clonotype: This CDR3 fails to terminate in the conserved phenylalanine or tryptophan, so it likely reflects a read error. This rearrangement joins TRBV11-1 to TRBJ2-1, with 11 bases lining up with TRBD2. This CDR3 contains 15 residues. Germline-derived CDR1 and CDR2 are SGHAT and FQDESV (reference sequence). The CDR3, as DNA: TGTGCCAGTAGCTTCGGGACTAGCGGTTACAATGAGCAGTTCCTC. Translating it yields CASSFGTSGYNEQFL.

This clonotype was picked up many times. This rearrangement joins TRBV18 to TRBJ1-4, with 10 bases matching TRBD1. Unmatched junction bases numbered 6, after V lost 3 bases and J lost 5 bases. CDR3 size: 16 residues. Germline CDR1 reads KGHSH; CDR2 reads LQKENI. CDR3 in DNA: TGTGCCAGCTCACCGATCCCGGGACAGGGGAATGAAAAACTGTTTTTT. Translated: CASSPIPGQGNEKLFF.

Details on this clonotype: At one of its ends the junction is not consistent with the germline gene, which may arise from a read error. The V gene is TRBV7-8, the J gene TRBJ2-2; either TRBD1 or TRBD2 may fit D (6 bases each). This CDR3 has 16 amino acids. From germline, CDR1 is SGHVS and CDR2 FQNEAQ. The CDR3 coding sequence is TGTGCCAGCAGTTTAGCCCCACAGGGCTACACCGGGGGGCTGTTTTTT. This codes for CASSLAPQGYTGGLFF.

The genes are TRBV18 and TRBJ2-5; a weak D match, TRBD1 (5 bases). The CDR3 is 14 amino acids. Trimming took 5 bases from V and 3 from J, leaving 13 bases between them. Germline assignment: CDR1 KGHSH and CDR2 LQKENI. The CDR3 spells CASSVGRAEETQYF. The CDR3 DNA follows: TGTGCCAGCTCAGTGGGCAGGGCGGAAGAGACCCAGTACTTC.

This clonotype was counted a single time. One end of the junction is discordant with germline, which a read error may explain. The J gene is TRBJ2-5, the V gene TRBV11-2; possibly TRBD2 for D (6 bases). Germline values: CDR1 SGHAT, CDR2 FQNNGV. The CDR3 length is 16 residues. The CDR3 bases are TGTGCCAGCAGATCCCGGGACTCGGCCCACCAAGGGGCCCAGCATTTC. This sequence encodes CASRSRDSAHQGAQHF.

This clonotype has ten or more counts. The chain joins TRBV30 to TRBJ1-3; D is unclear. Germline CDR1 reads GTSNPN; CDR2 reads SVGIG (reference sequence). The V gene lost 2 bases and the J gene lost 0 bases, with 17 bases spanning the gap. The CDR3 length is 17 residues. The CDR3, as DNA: TGTGCCTGGAGTCCTATGACGGTTCCCAGCTCTGGAAACACCATATATTTT. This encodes CAWSPMTVPSSGNTIYF.

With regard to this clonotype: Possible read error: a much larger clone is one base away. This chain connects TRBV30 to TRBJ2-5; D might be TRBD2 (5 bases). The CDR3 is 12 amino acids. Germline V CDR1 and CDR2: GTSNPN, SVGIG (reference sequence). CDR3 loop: CVWNAGVETQYF. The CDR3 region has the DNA TGTGTCTGGAATGCGGGTGTGGAGACCCAGTACTTC.

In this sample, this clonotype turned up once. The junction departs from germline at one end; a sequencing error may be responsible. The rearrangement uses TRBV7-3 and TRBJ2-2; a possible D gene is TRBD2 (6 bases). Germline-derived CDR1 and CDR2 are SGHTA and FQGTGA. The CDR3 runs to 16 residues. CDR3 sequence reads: CASSSTRVWNTGGLFF. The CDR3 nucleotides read TGTGCCAGCAGCTCAACAAGGGTTTGGAACACCGGGGGGCTGTTTTTT. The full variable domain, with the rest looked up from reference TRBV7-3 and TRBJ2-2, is GAGVSQTPSNKVTEKGKYVELRCDPISGHTALYWYRQSLGQGPEFLIYFQGTGAADDSGLPNDRFFAVRPEGSVSTLKIQRTERGDSAVYLCASSSTRVWNTGGLFFGEGSRLTVL.

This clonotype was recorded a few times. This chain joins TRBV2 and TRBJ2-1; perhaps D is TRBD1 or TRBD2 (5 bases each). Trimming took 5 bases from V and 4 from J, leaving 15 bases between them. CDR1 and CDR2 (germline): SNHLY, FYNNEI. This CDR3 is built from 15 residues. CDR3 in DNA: TGTGCCAGCAGTTTTCTGGGACCTCCATACAATGAGCAGTTCTTC. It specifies CASSFLGPPYNEQFF.

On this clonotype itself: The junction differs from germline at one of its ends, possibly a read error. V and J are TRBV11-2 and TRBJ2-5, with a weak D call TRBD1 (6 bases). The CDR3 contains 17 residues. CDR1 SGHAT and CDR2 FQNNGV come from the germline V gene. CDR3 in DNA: TGTGCCAGCAGCTTAGTCAGTGGGGGCTGTCGTCAAGAGACCCGGTACTTC. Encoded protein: CASSLVSGGCRQETRYF. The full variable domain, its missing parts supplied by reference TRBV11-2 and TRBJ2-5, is EAGVAQSPRYKIIEKRQSVAFWCNPISGHATLYWYQQILGQGPKLLIQFQNNGVVDDSQLPKDRFSAERLKGVDSTLKIQPAKLEDSAVYLCASSLVSGGCRQETRYFGPGTRLLVL.

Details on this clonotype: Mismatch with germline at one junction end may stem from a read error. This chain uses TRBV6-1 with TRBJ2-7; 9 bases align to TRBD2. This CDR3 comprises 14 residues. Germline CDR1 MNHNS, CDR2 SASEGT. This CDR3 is CASSEREVAYGQYF. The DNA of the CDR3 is TGTGCAAGCAGTGAGCGGGAGGTAGCCTACGGGCAGTACTTC.

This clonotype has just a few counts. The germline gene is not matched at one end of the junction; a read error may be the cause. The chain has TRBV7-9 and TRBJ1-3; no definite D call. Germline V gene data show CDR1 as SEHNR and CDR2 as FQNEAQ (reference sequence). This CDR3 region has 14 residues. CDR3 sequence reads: CASSVSGPRNTTYF. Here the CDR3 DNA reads TGTGCTAGCAGCGTTTCGGGCCCGAGAAACACCACATATTTT.

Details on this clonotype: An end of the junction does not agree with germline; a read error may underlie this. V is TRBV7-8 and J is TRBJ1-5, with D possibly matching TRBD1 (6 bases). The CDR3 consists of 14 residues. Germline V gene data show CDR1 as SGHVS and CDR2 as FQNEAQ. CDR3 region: CASSFGQSNQSQFF. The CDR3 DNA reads TGTGCCAGCAGCTTTGGACAGAGCAATCAGTCCCAGTTTTTT.

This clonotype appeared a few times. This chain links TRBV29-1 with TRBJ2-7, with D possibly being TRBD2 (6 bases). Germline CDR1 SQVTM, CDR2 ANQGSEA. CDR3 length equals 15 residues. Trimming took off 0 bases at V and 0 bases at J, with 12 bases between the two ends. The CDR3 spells CSVEDPGGSSYEQYF. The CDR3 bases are TGCAGCGTTGAAGATCCAGGAGGGAGCTCCTACGAGCAGTACTTC.

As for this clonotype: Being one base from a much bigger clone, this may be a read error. As DNA, the CDR3 is TGTGCCATCAGTGAAGAGGGGGGAGACGACACCGGGGAGCTGTTTTTT. It specifies CAISEEGGDDTGELFF. The J gene is TRBJ2-2, the V gene TRBV6-4; D may match TRBD1 or TRBD2 (6 bases each). Germline CDR1 reads MRHNA; CDR2 reads SNTAGT. The CDR3 loop spans 16 amino acids.

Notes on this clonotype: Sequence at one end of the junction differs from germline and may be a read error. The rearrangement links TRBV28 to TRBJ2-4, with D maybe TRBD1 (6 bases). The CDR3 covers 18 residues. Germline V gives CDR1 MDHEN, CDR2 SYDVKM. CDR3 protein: CTSSSMDANGIWGHIQYF. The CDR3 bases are TGTACCAGCAGTTCCATGGACGCCAACGGCATTTGGGGGCACATTCAGTACTTC.

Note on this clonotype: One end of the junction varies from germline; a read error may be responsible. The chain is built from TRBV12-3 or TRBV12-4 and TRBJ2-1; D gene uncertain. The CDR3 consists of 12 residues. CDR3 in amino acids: CASNRYNNEQSF. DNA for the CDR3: TGTGCCAGCAACCGGTACAACAATGAGCAGTCCTTC.

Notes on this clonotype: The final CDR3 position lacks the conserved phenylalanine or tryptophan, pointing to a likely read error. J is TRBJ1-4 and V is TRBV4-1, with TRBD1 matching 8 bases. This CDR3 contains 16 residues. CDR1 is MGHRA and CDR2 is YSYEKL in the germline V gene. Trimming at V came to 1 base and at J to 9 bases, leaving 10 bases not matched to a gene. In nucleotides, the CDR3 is TGCGCCAGCAGCCAAGGGCCCGGGACAGGCGCACAAAAACTGTTTATT. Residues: CASSQGPGTGAQKLFI.

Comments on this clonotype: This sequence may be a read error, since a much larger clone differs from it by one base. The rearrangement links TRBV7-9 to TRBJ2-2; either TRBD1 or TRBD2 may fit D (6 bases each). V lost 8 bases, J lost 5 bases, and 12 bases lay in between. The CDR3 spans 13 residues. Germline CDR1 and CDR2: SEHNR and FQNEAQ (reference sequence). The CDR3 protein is CASCQGGTGELFF. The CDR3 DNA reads TGTGCCAGCTGCCAAGGGGGGACCGGGGAGCTGTTTTTT. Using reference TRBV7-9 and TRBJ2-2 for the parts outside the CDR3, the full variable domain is DTGVSQNPRHKITKRGQNVTFRCDPISEHNRLYWYRQTLGQGPEFLTYFQNEAQLEKSRLLSDRFSAERPKGSFSTLEIQRTEQGDSAMYLCASCQGGTGELFFGEGSRLTVL.